These 14 T cell receptor beta chains were sequenced from one sample in a study of cytomegalovirus exposure and HLA in healthy donors. The PCR contained 60 Vbeta and 13 Jbeta primers. Generated by immunoSEQ multiplex PCR, the TCRdb table keeps only in-frame clones and is missing some. The table lists 100,000 to 150,000 clones, approximately 80% of them singletons. Sequenced input: PBMCs. These TCRs come from a male donor in good health and CMV-seropositive.

This clone was observed a single time. The chain is built from TRBV7-3 and TRBJ2-5; D unresolved. V was trimmed by 5 bases and J by 5 bases, leaving 12 bases between them. Per germline, CDR1 SGHTA and CDR2 FQGTGA. The CDR3 sequence is 13 residues long. CDR3 loop: CASSPSNRETQYF. In DNA, the CDR3 is TGTGCCAGCAGCCCTTCGAATCGGGAGACCCAGTACTTC.

The rearrangement links TRBV7-7 to TRBJ2-5; 7 nucleotides line up with TRBD2. V shed 2 bases and J 2 bases; nucleotides not matched to a gene: 2. Germline values: CDR1 SSHAT, CDR2 FNYEAQ (reference sequence). This CDR3 region has 14 residues. CDR3 nucleotides: TGTGCCAGCAGCTTATTGGGACTACAAGAGACCCAGTACTTC. This sequence encodes CASSLLGLQETQYF.

The chain links TRBV30 to TRBJ2-1; 9 nucleotides agree with TRBD1. V dropped 0 bases and J dropped 12; count of bases not matched to a gene: 6. The CDR3 has 13 amino acids. The V gene's germline CDR1 is GTSNPN and CDR2 SVGIG (reference sequence). CDR3 sequence reads: CAWSVLTGGGQFF. CDR3 nucleotide sequence: TGTGCCTGGAGTGTCTTAACAGGGGGCGGGCAGTTCTTC. The whole variable domain, filled in from reference TRBV30 and TRBJ2-1, reads SQTIHQWPATLVQPVGSPLSLECTVEGTSNPNLYWYRQAAGRGLQLLFYSVGIGQISSEVPQNLSASRPQDRQFILSSKKLLLSDSGFYLCAWSVLTGGGQFFGPGTRLTVL.

The rearrangement uses TRBV5-5 and TRBJ1-2; 11 bases map to TRBD1. The CDR3 is 14 residues long. With V trimmed by 7 bases and J by 4 bases, 6 bases remained unmatched. The germline V gene encodes CDR1 SGHKS and CDR2 YYEKEE (reference sequence). The CDR3 here is CASSLGQGVYGYTF. CDR3 nucleotides: TGTGCCAGCTCTCTGGGACAGGGGGTCTATGGCTACACCTTC.

The V and J genes are TRBV5-1 and TRBJ2-2, with 12 bases fitting TRBD2. CDR1 is SGHRS and CDR2 is YFSETQ in the germline V gene. V dropped 1 base and J dropped 4; count of bases not matched to a gene: 11. The CDR3 runs 19 residues. In nucleotides, the CDR3 is TGCGCCAGCAGCTTGTTTGCGCGGACTAGCGGGACCGGCACCGGGGAGCTGTTTTTT. Protein product: CASSLFARTSGTGTGELFF.

The chain employs TRBV19 and TRBJ1-5; the match to TRBD1 covers 7 bases. The V segment lost 6 bases and the J segment 6 bases; nucleotides outside the gene matches: 14. This CDR3 is 16 amino acids long. Germline assignment: CDR1 LNHDA and CDR2 SQIVND (reference sequence). CDR3 amino acids: CASSVQQGPLSQPQHF. The CDR3 region has the DNA TGTGCCAGTAGCGTCCAACAGGGGCCCCTTAGTCAGCCCCAGCATTTT.

This clone has a handful of counts. The V and J genes are TRBV4-3 and TRBJ1-1, with 11 nucleotides matching TRBD1. Germline CDR1 reads LGHNA; CDR2 reads YSLEER. This CDR3 has 15 amino acids. J gave up 4 bases and V 5 bases, and 6 bases lay outside the gene matches. CDR3 bases: TGCGCCAGCAGCGCGCGGACAGGGGGCGGCACTGAAGCTTTCTTT. It encodes CASSARTGGGTEAFF.

The chain employs TRBV11-2 and TRBJ1-1; D is unclear. The CDR3 is 13 amino acids. The germline gives CDR1 SGHAT, CDR2 FQNNGV. V was pared by 3 bases and J by 2 bases, with 7 bases between. The CDR3 here is CASSFSVNTEAFF. As DNA, the CDR3 is TGTGCCAGCAGCTTTTCAGTAAACACTGAAGCTTTCTTT.

V and J are TRBV6-1 and TRBJ1-2, with D hard to call. Germline V gene sequence: CDR1 MNHNS, CDR2 SASEGT. The CDR3 is made up of 15 amino acids. Trimming left V 0 bases short and J 4 bases short, with 12 bases between. CDR3 sequence reads: CASSEAGLYAYGYTF. The CDR3 nucleotides read TGTGCCAGCAGTGAAGCTGGGCTCTATGCCTATGGCTACACCTTC.

This clone turned up a few times. The gene calls are TRBV5-5 and TRBJ2-7; 7 bases align to TRBD1. V dropped 4 bases and J dropped 3; count of bases not matched to a gene: 4. The CDR3 is made up of 13 amino acids. Per the germline V gene, CDR1 is SGHKS and CDR2 is YYEKEE (reference sequence). The CDR3 DNA reads as TGTGCCAGCAGCCAATACAGGGGCTACGAGCAGTACTTC. Protein sequence: CASSQYRGYEQYF.

This chain joins TRBV9 and TRBJ2-7; 10 bases fit TRBD1. This CDR3 region has 14 residues. CDR1 is SGDLS, CDR2 YYNGEE, per germline. Trimming cost V 3 bases and J 7 bases; bases outside gene matches: 7. CDR3 region: CASSALDRGGEQYF. CDR3 nucleotide sequence: TGTGCCAGCAGCGCACTGGACAGGGGGGGGGAGCAGTACTTC.

The rearrangement links TRBV4-2 to TRBJ2-1; D remains ambiguous. Per germline, CDR1 LGHNA and CDR2 YNFKEQ. There are 15 residues in the CDR3. Trimming removed 0 bases at V and 6 bases at J, with 12 bases between. The CDR3: CASSQDSGSFNEQFF. The CDR3 nucleotides are TGTGCCAGCAGCCAAGATTCCGGTAGCTTCAATGAGCAGTTCTTC.

The chain couples TRBV19 to TRBJ2-7; D is possibly TRBD2 (6 bases). The germline V gene encodes CDR1 LNHDA and CDR2 SQIVND (reference sequence). The V gene lost 2 bases and the J gene lost 5 bases, with 16 bases spanning the gap. The CDR3 is 15 amino acids. The CDR3 bases are TGTGCCAGTAGTATACGTGGCGGGATGGCAAACGAGCAGTACTTC. Translated, it gives CASSIRGGMANEQYF.

The chain couples TRBV2 to TRBJ2-5; 9 nucleotides align to TRBD1. CDR1 SNHLY and CDR2 FYNNEI come from the germline V gene. The CDR3 covers 16 residues. J was trimmed by 2 bases and V by 4 bases; bases with no gene match: 8. The CDR3 bases are TGTGCCAGCAGTGGGACAGGGGCCCCCCGGCAAGAGACCCAGTACTTC. It is translated as CASSGTGAPRQETQYF.